The clone carrying this T cell receptor (beta chain) was observed a handful of times. This CDR3 has 13 amino acids. Germline V CDR1 and CDR2: MGHRA, YSYEKL. V shed 3 bases and J shed 5 bases, with 10 bases lying between them. TCRdb called the 5' RACE reads again in MiXCR, with one record for every CDR3 protein. The sample contains under 600,000 distinct CDR3 sequences, about a fifth of which appear only once. This sample was included in a study of T-cell memory formation after mild COVID-19. This receptor was identified in an adult woman who had mild COVID-19 (a few samples of this study predate the infection). Cell type and time point are not known. This chain connects TRBV4-1 to TRBJ2-5; D is uncertain. Sequencing input: PBMCs or a T cell subset sorted from them (not recorded which). The CDR3 region has the DNA TGCGCCAGCAGCCAGTGGAGAGCGGAGACCCAGTACTTC. It yields the protein CASSQWRAETQYF.